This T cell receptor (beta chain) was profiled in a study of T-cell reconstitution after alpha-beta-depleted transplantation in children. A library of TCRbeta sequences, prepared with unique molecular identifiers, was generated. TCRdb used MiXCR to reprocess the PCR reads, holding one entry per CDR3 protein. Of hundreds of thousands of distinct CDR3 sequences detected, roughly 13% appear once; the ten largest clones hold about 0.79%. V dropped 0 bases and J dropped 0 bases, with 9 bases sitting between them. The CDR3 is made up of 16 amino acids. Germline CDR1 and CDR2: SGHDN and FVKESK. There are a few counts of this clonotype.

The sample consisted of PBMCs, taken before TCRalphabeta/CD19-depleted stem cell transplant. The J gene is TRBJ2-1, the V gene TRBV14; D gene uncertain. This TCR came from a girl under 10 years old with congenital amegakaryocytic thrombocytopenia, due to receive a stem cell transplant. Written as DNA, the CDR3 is TGTGCCAGCAGCCAAGAGGGCTACCTCTCCTACAATGAGCAGTTCTTC. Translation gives CASSQEGYLSYNEQFF. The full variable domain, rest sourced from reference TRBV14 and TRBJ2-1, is EAGVTQFPSHSVIEKGQTVTLRCDPISGHDNLYWYRRVMGKEIKFLLHFVKESKQDESGMPNNRFLAERTGGTYSTLKVQPAELEDSGVYFCASSQEGYLSYNEQFFGPGTRLTVL.